This TCR beta chain was retrieved from a study of cytomegalovirus exposure and HLA in healthy donors. Unmatched junction bases numbered 4, after V lost 6 bases and J lost 5 bases. Germline CDR1 is ENHRY and CDR2 is SYGVKD. There are 16 residues in the CDR3. Regarding the study as a whole: 87-base-pair reads could not separate some V segments, including TRBV6-2 and TRBV6-3. Sequencing likely caused a cluster of highly shared sequence variants.

Turning to this clone: Its antigen is not identified.

The PCR employed 60 Vbeta primers together with 13 Jbeta primers. Method: immunoSEQ multiplex PCR; TCRdb's copy keeps in-frame clones and lacks some. Of fewer than 250,000 clones listed, less than 85% were seen once; the top ten hold about 5%. This TCR derives from a man aged 25 to 40 in good health and CMV-seropositive. Specimen: PBMCs. The V call is TRBV10-3, the J call TRBJ2-1, with 16 bases lining up with TRBD2. The CDR3 DNA sequence: TGTGCCATCAGCGGGACTAGCGGGAGGGGTCACAATGAGCAGTTCTTC. This codes for CAISGTSGRGHNEQFF.